A selection of T cell receptor beta chains follows, all from one sample in a study of shared clonotypes between healthy human individuals. TCRdb keeps only in-frame clones here, not all; method: immunoSEQ multiplex PCR. The data hold roughly 2.5 million clones, with just over 90% observed a single time. The specimen sequenced was naive CD4+ T cells sorted from blood. The source is a man between 18 and 29 years old in good health. Each CDR3 is given with its conserved first and last residue. D genes are given only for firm matches. Clone size appears in some rows only: once, few, many, or a class for an expanded clone.

TRBV16	TRBD2	.	TRBJ2-7	CASSHFRLAGIHEQYF	TGTGCCAGCAGCCATTTTCGGCTAGCGGGGATCCACGAGCAGTACTTC
TRBV7-9	TRBD1	.	TRBJ2-7	CASSLARTGTYEQYF	TGTGCCAGCAGCTTAGCCAGGACAGGGACCTACGAGCAGTACTTC
TRBV6-5	TRBD1	.	TRBJ1-2	CASSYWFDRVDGYTF	TGTGCCAGCAGTTACTGGTTCGACAGGGTTGATGGCTACACCTTC
TRBV5-1	TRBD1	few	TRBJ1-5	CASSKGQGDQPQHF	TGCGCCAGCAGCAAGGGACAGGGCGATCAGCCCCAGCATTTT
TRBV5-8	.	.	TRBJ2-7	CASSLGGRRVGEQYF	TGTGCCAGCAGCTTGGGGGGGCGCAGGGTCGGAGAGCAGTACTTC
TRBV6-5	TRBD1	.	TRBJ2-7	CASSYSGGTADSEQYF	TGTGCCAGCAGTTACTCGGGTGGGACAGCCGATTCCGAGCAGTACTTC
TRBV27	.	.	TRBJ1-5	CASSSRQYGNQPQHF	TGTGCCAGCAGCTCTAGACAGTATGGCAATCAGCCCCAGCATTTT
TRBV6-5	.	once	TRBJ2-6	CASSSRGSGANVLTF	TGTGCCAGCAGTTCTAGGGGATCTGGGGCCAACGTCCTGACTTTC
TRBV30	.	.	TRBJ1-5	CAWSPQSNQPQHF	TGTGCCTGGAGTCCCCAGAGCAATCAGCCCCAGCATTTT
TRBV1	.	.	TRBJ1-1	CTSSQALHTEAFF	TGCACCAGCAGCCAAGCGCTCCACACTGAAGCTTTCTTT
TRBV7-2	TRBD2	.	TRBJ2-5	CASSSGLAKETQYF	TGTGCCAGCAGCTCGGGACTAGCGAAAGAGACCCAGTACTTC
TRBV11-2	.	.	TRBJ2-2	CASSLSRVAGELFF	TGTGCCAGCAGCTTATCCAGGGTGGCCGGGGAGCTGTTTTTT
TRBV18	.	.	TRBJ2-5	CASSRDQETQYF	TGTGCCAGCTCCCGAGACCAAGAGACCCAGTACTTC
TRBV7-7	.	.	TRBJ2-5	CASSYHRAETQYF	TGTGCTAGCAGCTATCACAGGGCTGAGACCCAGTACTTC
TRBV6-5	TRBD1	.	TRBJ1-1	CASSRTGENTEAFF	TGTGCCAGCAGTCGGACAGGGGAGAACACTGAAGCTTTCTTT
TRBV30	.	.	TRBJ2-1	CAWVGGAGEDNEQFF	TGTGCCTGGGTAGGTGGAGCTGGGGAAGACAATGAGCAGTTCTTC
TRBV10-3	TRBD1	.	TRBJ1-1	CAITRDRDTEAFF	TGTGCCATCACCCGAGACAGGGACACTGAAGCTTTCTTT
TRBV7-9	.	.	TRBJ2-5	CASSLAGASGETQYF	TGTGCCAGCAGCTTAGCGGGGGCTTCGGGGGAGACCCAGTACTTC
TRBV18	.	.	TRBJ2-7	CASSPQTGTGIYEQYF	TGTGCCAGCTCACCGCAGACCGGGACTGGAATATACGAGCAGTACTTC
TRBV5-1	.	.	TRBJ1-3	CASSFTGHGNTIYF	TGCGCCAGCAGCTTTACAGGGCACGGAAACACCATATATTTT
TRBV6-1	.	once	TRBJ1-1	CASSVTLGTEAFF	TGTGCCAGCAGTGTTACTCTCGGTACTGAAGCTTTCTTT
TRBV19	.	.	TRBJ1-2	CASSPSGAVNYGYTF	TGTGCCAGTAGCCCTAGTGGGGCCGTTAACTATGGCTACACCTTC
TRBV4-3	.	.	TRBJ2-1	CASSQDGQAGIPSYNEQFF	TGCGCCAGCAGCCAAGACGGTCAGGCGGGGATTCCCTCCTACAATGAGCAGTTCTTC
TRBV28	.	.	TRBJ2-7	CASSHDRPNEQYF	TGTGCCAGCAGCCATGACAGGCCCAACGAGCAGTACTTC
TRBV4-1	.	.	TRBJ1-1	CASSPWGKGVNTEAFF	TGCGCCAGCAGCCCGTGGGGGAAAGGAGTGAACACTGAAGCTTTCTTT
TRBV7-3	.	.	TRBJ2-3	CASSLNGGPSDTQYF	TGTGCCAGCAGCTTAAACGGGGGCCCGTCAGATACGCAGTATTTT
TRBV6-6	.	.	TRBJ1-6	CASSGPQGGPSPLHF	TGTGCCAGCAGTGGGCCACAGGGAGGTCCTTCACCCCTCCACTTT
TRBV5-4	.	.	TRBJ2-3	CASSFQGVSTDTQYF	TGTGCCAGCAGCTTCCAAGGGGTTAGCACAGATACGCAGTATTTT
TRBV27	TRBD1	.	TRBJ2-1	CASRGQGTYNEQFF	TGTGCCAGCAGGGGACAGGGAACCTACAATGAGCAGTTCTTC
TRBV28	.	.	TRBJ2-7	CATELAGGEQYF	TGTGCCACCGAACTAGCTGGGGGCGAGCAGTACTTC
TRBV7-2	.	.	TRBJ2-1	CASSLFQEQFF	TGTGCCAGCAGCTTATTCCAGGAGCAGTTCTTC
TRBV5-6	.	.	TRBJ2-3	CASSFRGGGTDTQYF	TGTGCCAGCAGCTTTAGAGGAGGGGGCACAGATACGCAGTATTTT
TRBV28	.	.	TRBJ2-7	CASTRVSYEQYF	TGTGCCAGTACAAGGGTCTCCTACGAGCAGTACTTC
TRBV18	.	.	TRBJ2-5	CASSPPAQQETQYF	TGTGCCAGCTCACCACCGGCACAGCAAGAGACCCAGTACTTC
TRBV7-3	.	.	TRBJ2-5	CASSPGRLMETQYF	TGTGCCAGCAGCCCCGGACGCCTAATGGAGACCCAGTACTTC
TRBV6-5	TRBD1	.	TRBJ2-7	CASRRTGIYEQYF	TGTGCCAGCAGACGGACAGGGATCTACGAGCAGTACTTC
TRBV7-2	TRBD2	.	TRBJ2-7	CASSSVAGTSLYEQYF	TGTGCCAGCAGCTCCGTAGCCGGGACTAGTCTCTACGAGCAGTACTTC
TRBV10-2	.	.	TRBJ2-7	CASSANYEQYF	TGCGCCAGCAGTGCTAACTACGAGCAGTACTTC
TRBV2	.	.	TRBJ1-6	CASSERGTGLNSPLHF	TGTGCCAGCAGTGAAAGGGGCACAGGGTTAAATTCACCCCTCCACTTT
TRBV9	.	.	TRBJ2-7	CASSVDIDSYEQYF	TGTGCCAGCAGCGTAGATATAGACTCCTACGAGCAGTACTTC
TRBV5-6	TRBD2	.	TRBJ2-5	CASSLMRTRGGIETQYF	TGTGCCAGCAGCTTGATGAGGACGCGGGGGGGCATAGAGACCCAGTACTTC
TRBV12-5	.	.	TRBJ1-1	CASDDKGRGEAFF	TGTGCTAGTGATGACAAAGGCCGGGGAGAAGCTTTCTTT
TRBV5-1	TRBD1	once	TRBJ1-2	CASSYGQGSGYTF	TGCGCCAGCAGCTATGGACAGGGGTCAGGCTACACCTTC
TRBV7-8	.	.	TRBJ1-6	CASRPGTDNSPLHF	TGTGCCAGCAGGCCCGGGACGGATAATTCACCCCTCCACTTT
TRBV7-2	.	.	TRBJ2-1	CASSLPAYNEQFF	TGTGCCAGCAGCTTGCCGGCCTACAATGAGCAGTTCTTC
TRBV4-1	.	once	TRBJ1-2	CASSQEGGTAANYGYTF	TGCGCCAGCAGCCAAGAAGGAGGGACGGCAGCTAACTATGGCTACACCTTC
TRBV30	.	few	TRBJ1-1	CAWGNTEAFF	TGTGCCTGGGGAAACACTGAAGCTTTCTTT
TRBV18	TRBD1	.	TRBJ2-5	CASSPGQGLEGTQYF	TGTGCCAGCTCACCCGGACAGGGCCTTGAGGGGACCCAGTACTTC
TRBV20-1	.	.	TRBJ1-1	CSASGTLEAFF	TGCAGTGCTAGCGGGACGCTTGAAGCTTTCTTT
TRBV7-2	TRBD2	.	TRBJ2-7	CASSLEGTSGRGYEQYF	TGTGCCAGCAGCTTAGAGGGGACTAGCGGGAGGGGCTACGAGCAGTACTTC
TRBV6-1	TRBD1	.	TRBJ1-3	CASIGTVDTIYF	TGTGCCAGCATCGGGACAGTGGACACCATATATTTT
TRBV28	.	.	TRBJ1-1	CASTMADSTGDTEAFF	TGTGCCAGCACGATGGCGGACAGCACTGGGGACACTGAAGCTTTCTTT
TRBV28	.	.	TRBJ2-5	CASSQGTVGETQYF	TGTGCCAGCAGTCAAGGGACGGTCGGCGAGACCCAGTACTTC
TRBV4-1	.	.	TRBJ2-2	CASTPRWLNTGELFF	TGCGCCAGCACCCCCAGGTGGCTAAACACCGGGGAGCTGTTTTTT